These 13 T cell receptor beta chains were sequenced from one sample in a study of blood T cell repertoires in COVID-19. Sequencing was performed with immunoSEQ multiplex PCR; in TCRdb, only in-frame clones are kept and a portion is missing. Here the sample spans 20,000 to 30,000 clones, about 91% being singletons. The sample consisted of peripheral blood. The source is an older man with active COVID-19.

The V gene is TRBV7-2, the J gene TRBJ2-1, with TRBD2 as a possible D gene (5 bases). CDR1 is SGHTA, CDR2 FQGNSA, per germline. Trimming removed 5 bases from V and 7 bases from J, with 15 bases in between. The CDR3 sequence is 14 residues long. The CDR3 nucleotides are TGTGCCAGCAGCCTTTTTCGTGGGAGAAATGAGCAGTTCTTC. Its protein product is CASSLFRGRNEQFF.

This clone was counted only a few times. The chain recombines TRBV28 with TRBJ2-7, with TRBD2 matching 14 bases. Germline CDR1 and CDR2: MDHEN and SYDVKM. The CDR3 runs 15 residues. Trimming at V came to 6 bases and at J to 7 bases, leaving 8 bases not matched to a gene. Here the CDR3 reads CASSKPGLAGVEQYF. The CDR3 DNA is TGTGCCAGCAGCAAGCCGGGACTAGCGGGAGTTGAGCAGTACTTC.

This chain links TRBV12-3 or TRBV12-4 with TRBJ2-4; tentative D call: TRBD1 (6 bases). With 8 bases removed from V and 13 bases from J, the gap between germline ends came to 15 bases. The CDR3 contains 11 residues. CDR3 loop: CASRRDTPQYF. CDR3 sequence (DNA): TGTGCCAGCCGCCGGGACACCCCCCAGTACTTC.

The genes are TRBV28 and TRBJ1-6; D gene uncertain. The V and J ends lost 5 bases and 3 bases respectively, with 17 bases between them. There are 17 residues in the CDR3. From germline, CDR1 is MDHEN and CDR2 SYDVKM. The CDR3 DNA sequence: TGTGCCAGCAGTCCGCCCTCGGGTGTGCACTATAATTCACCCCTCCACTTT. Protein product: CASSPPSGVHYNSPLHF.

The chain is built from TRBV13 and TRBJ1-1; D is uncertain. Germline CDR1 PRHDT, CDR2 FYEKMQ (reference sequence). The CDR3 is made up of 13 amino acids. The V end was cut by 7 bases, the J end by 4 bases, with 13 bases between. In DNA form, the CDR3 reads TGTGCCAGCAAGCTAGGTGGGAGCACTGAAGCTTTCTTT. It is translated as CASKLGGSTEAFF.

This chain links TRBV18 with TRBJ2-4; 7 bases align to TRBD2. The ends lost 3 bases at V and 3 bases at J; junction bases unmatched: 8. Germline V gene sequence: CDR1 KGHSH, CDR2 LQKENI. This CDR3 is 16 amino acids long. DNA of the CDR3: TGTGCCAGCTCACCCGGACCGGCGGGGGTCAAAAACATTCAGTACTTC. Translation: CASSPGPAGVKNIQYF. The full variable domain, in which reference TRBV18 and TRBJ2-4 provide the parts outside the CDR3, is NAGVMQNPRHLVRRRGQEARLRCSPMKGHSHVYWYRQLPEEGLKFMVYLQKENIIDESGMPKERFSAEFPKEGPSILRIQQVVRGDSAAYFCASSPGPAGVKNIQYFGAGTRLSVL.

The chain is built from TRBV19 and TRBJ2-7; TRBD2 is a possible D gene (6 bases). The V gene's germline CDR1 is LNHDA and CDR2 SQIVND (reference sequence). The V and J ends lost 4 bases and 5 bases respectively, with 9 bases between them. The CDR3 has 12 residues. CDR3 bases: TGTGCCAGTAGTAGTACTAGCAACGAGCAGTACTTC. This sequence encodes CASSSTSNEQYF.

This clone has a single count. The chain couples TRBV19 to TRBJ1-2; D might be TRBD1 (6 bases). V was clipped by 5 bases and J by 7 bases, with 14 bases between them. Germline lookup yields CDR1 LNHDA and CDR2 SQIVND (reference sequence). This CDR3 comprises 13 residues. The CDR3 DNA is TGTGCCAGTAGTTGGTGGGGGCAGGTTGGCTACACCTTC. It translates to CASSWWGQVGYTF.

This clone turned up a few times. The chain uses TRBV7-9 and TRBJ2-2, with D uncertain. CDR3 length: 13 amino acids. Deletions cut 5 bases from V and 2 bases from J, with 6 bases between. Germline-derived CDR1 and CDR2 are SEHNR and FQNEAQ (reference sequence). CDR3 bases: TGTGCCAGCAGCCTATCCAACACCGGGGAGCTGTTTTTT. This encodes CASSLSNTGELFF.

This clone was seen a few times. The genes are TRBV7-9 and TRBJ1-2; D may be TRBD1 (5 bases). Between the trimmed V and J ends, which lost 1 base and 11 bases, there was a span of 11 bases. Germline loops: CDR1 SEHNR, CDR2 FQNEAQ (reference sequence). The CDR3 runs to 12 residues. CDR3 loop: CASSLDSSGYTF. The CDR3 bases are TGTGCCAGCAGCTTAGATAGCTCAGGGTACACCTTC. Variable domain in full (rest from reference TRBV7-9 and TRBJ1-2): DTGVSQNPRHKITKRGQNVTFRCDPISEHNRLYWYRQTLGQGPEFLTYFQNEAQLEKSRLLSDRFSAERPKGSFSTLEIQRTEQGDSAMYLCASSLDSSGYTFGSGTRLTVV.

The chain uses TRBV10-1 and TRBJ2-1; TRBD1 matches at 10 bases. From germline, CDR1 is WNHNN and CDR2 SYGVQD (reference sequence). J was trimmed by 4 bases and V by 6 bases; bases with no gene match: 12. CDR3 size: 17 residues. CDR3 protein: CASSPTGTGEWYNEQFF. CDR3 DNA: TGCGCCAGCAGCCCGACCGGGACAGGGGAATGGTACAATGAGCAGTTCTTC.

The rearrangement links TRBV7-3 to TRBJ1-2, with TRBD1 as a possible D gene (6 bases). CDR3 length: 13 residues. V lost 5 bases, J lost 7 bases, and 14 bases lay in between. Germline V gene sequence: CDR1 SGHTA, CDR2 FQGTGA. Here the CDR3 reads CASSNAQGAGYTF. The CDR3 DNA follows: TGTGCCAGCAGCAACGCACAGGGTGCTGGCTACACCTTC.

CDR3 protein: CASSVAPIPYEQYF. The CDR3 DNA reads TGTGCCAGCAGCGTAGCCCCCATCCCCTACGAGCAGTACTTC. The V call is TRBV9, the J call TRBJ2-7, with D hard to call. Looked up from germline, CDR1 is SGDLS and CDR2 is YYNGEE. The CDR3 extends over 14 amino acids. Trimming took 0 bases from V and 2 from J, leaving 9 bases between them.